This TCR beta chain appears in the sequencing data of a study of CD8+ T cells in alopecia areata. Germline V gene lookup returns CDR1 SEHNR and CDR2 FQNEAQ (reference sequence). J was trimmed by 4 bases and V by 5 bases; bases with no gene match: 8. This CDR3 is 15 amino acids long. A word on this clone: Other DNA sequences from this sample encode an identical CDR3 as well.

Reverse transcription of extracted RNA yielded cDNA, which provided the sequencing template. Sequencing used immunoSEQ multiplex PCR; TCRdb keeps in-frame clones, though not all of them. This sample has about 99,000 clones, with around 60% found just once. The chain has TRBV7-9 and TRBJ1-2; 9 nucleotides align to TRBD1. The clonotype was recovered from a human donor in good health. Sample: CD4+ T cells sorted from blood. CDR3 sequence reads: CASSIPGTGPYGYTF. CDR3 sequence (DNA): TGTGCCAGCAGCATCCCGGGGACAGGGCCCTATGGCTACACCTTC.